Here is one T cell receptor beta chain with its context. The count of this clone is one. Its cognate antigen has yet to be identified. No per-base quality is available; no much larger clone lies one base away. From the germline V gene, CDR1 is SGHVS and CDR2 is FNYEAQ. The CDR3 spans 16 residues, from the cysteine through the phenylalanine. This entry keeps only the CDR3 DNA: 48 bases, framed from base 1. V lost 0 bases and J lost 7 bases, and the count of bases not matched to a germline gene is 8. The source of the sample is a study of blood T cell repertoires in COVID-19 (dated by TCRdb to 2018 to 2021). At the level of the whole study: Samples covering the acute and convalescent phases of COVID-19 were provided by collaborators in the United States, Italy and Spain. The material from the prospective study consisted of cDNA or gDNA derived from T cells, B-cell-depleted T cells, or PBMCs. Subjects who had been exposed to COVID-19, were actively infected with it, or had recovered from it provided the deeply sampled blood TCRbeta repertoires that made up the dataset. The repertoires were made available in a free public database intended to serve as a resource for research on the immune response to SARS-CoV-2. Samples came from the ongoing ImmuneRACE study (first 160 participants) plus 1,254 subjects from 6 global collaborators. The sample metadata nearly always contained a de-identified subject ID, COVID-19 status, age in years and sex. Where HLA class I and class II types were available, the types were taken from metadata supplied by the sample provider, not from assay-based typing. Study-level results and caveats: The amount of clinical and demographic metadata varied by source and participant and was provided uncurated.

The collaborating institutions used their own protocols to collect whole blood in K2EDTA tubes. Collaborator samples were shipped for TCRbeta analysis as frozen whole blood, isolated PBMCs, or DNA extracted from either sample type. TCRbeta CDR3 regions were amplified from genomic DNA using the immunoSEQ Assay, a bias-controlled multiplex PCR. The original methods were these. The number of nucleated cells in each sample was estimated by amplification of reference gene primers within the assay. Sequence reads were collapsed and filtered to measure the absolute abundance of every unique TCRbeta CDR3 rearrangement. Productive Simpson clonality was computed per sample as the square root of Simpson's diversity index over productive rearrangements. The clones in this table, taken by TCRdb from immuneACCESS, are in-frame only. Not every clone is retained; where verified, under half of the shortfall comes from an unresolved V gene, and the cause of the rest is unknown. V and J calls and clone size follow that table, whereas D and trimming were derived from the DNA. Across this sample there are 150,000 to 200,000 clones, with 65% to 90% seen only once. 7% to 10% of the sample rests with the top ten.

Sequencing input: peripheral blood. This clonotype was sampled from a man aged 45-60 years with active or convalescent COVID-19. The chain uses TRBV7-6 and TRBJ2-1, with 8 bases matching TRBD1. The CDR3 region: CASSLAQAGGMNEQFF. The DNA sequence reads TGTGCCAGCAGCTTAGCGCAGGCAGGGGGCATGAATGAGCAGTTCTTC.